This TCR beta chain comes out of a study of blood T cell repertoires in COVID-19. For the study at large: The samples span acute and convalescent COVID-19 from the United States, Italy and Spain. The cDNA or gDNA used as material had been derived from T cells, B-cell-depleted T cells, or PBMCs.

The Seattle patients, enrolled during active infection, were followed longitudinally. Methods used by the authors: Reference gene primer amplification yielded estimated nucleated cell counts. The protocol was immunoSEQ multiplex PCR, while the TCRdb copy is restricted to in-frame clones and leaves out a portion. D and trimming were read from the DNA, whereas the V and J calls and clone size are those reported in that table. Of about 200,000 clones listed, about 88% were seen once; the top ten hold roughly a sixth. This CDR3 contains 18 residues. The junction had 16 bases not matched to a gene; V was cut back by 4 bases and J by 5 bases. Germline CDR1 is MGHRA and CDR2 is YSYEKL.

The V and J genes are TRBV4-1 and TRBJ2-1; 8 nucleotides align to TRBD2. The receptor's source is a man aged 50 to 60 with COVID-19, enrolled during active disease. The sequenced material came from peripheral blood. The CDR3 DNA sequence: TGCGCCAGCAGCCCCCATGTAAGAGCGGGAGAGCGCGACAATGAGCAGTTCTTC. Translating gives CASSPHVRAGERDNEQFF.